One sample yielded the 6 T cell receptor beta chains listed below, sequenced in a study of post-analysis software for immune sequencing data. Sequencing libraries made from TCR beta cDNA carried unique molecular identifiers. From the PCR reads, TCRdb called clonotypes with MiXCR, one entry per CDR3 protein. The sample has roughly 540,000 distinct CDR3 sequences; under 40% are singletons. The antigens for these receptors are not known. Study-wide points: Included in a set of about five TRBV segments more frequent in patients than controls were TRBV5-6, TRBV5-1 and TRBV20-1.

Sequenced input: blood. The receptors stem from a girl aged 2 to 17 with multiple sclerosis.

The chain is built from TRBV9 and TRBJ2-1, with D perhaps TRBD1 (6 bases). The CDR3 covers 16 residues. V lost 3 bases to trimming and J lost 4 bases, with 17 bases between them. Germline loops: CDR1 SGDLS, CDR2 YYNGEE. The CDR3 is CASSANWLGAYNEQFF. In nucleotides, the CDR3 is TGTGCCAGCAGCGCTAATTGGTTGGGGGCGTACAATGAGCAGTTCTTC.

This clonotype has a handful of counts. The chain uses TRBV5-1 and TRBJ2-5; D is undetermined. This CDR3 is built from 15 residues. V lost 0 bases and J lost 3, with 12 bases in between. The germline V gene has CDR1 SGHRS and CDR2 YFSETQ. The CDR3 loop is CASSLASTEKETQYF. CDR3 in DNA: TGCGCCAGCAGCTTGGCCTCAACCGAGAAAGAGACCCAGTACTTC.

V is TRBV29-1 and J is TRBJ2-3; 8 bases map to TRBD2. The CDR3 is 14 residues long. Trimming removed 4 bases from V and 4 bases from J; junction bases left unmatched: 7. Germline V gene data show CDR1 as SQVTM and CDR2 as ANQGSEA. The chain's CDR3 is CSVVPAGESDTQYF. In DNA form, the CDR3 reads TGCAGCGTTGTTCCAGCGGGGGAGTCAGATACGCAGTATTTT.

This clonotype has more than one count but fewer than ten. The chain combines TRBV20-1 with TRBJ2-1, with 7 bases fitting TRBD1. CDR1 is DFQATT, CDR2 SNEGSKA, per germline (reference sequence). The CDR3 sequence is 16 residues long. V was clipped by 2 bases and J by 6 bases; unmatched bases: 13. The CDR3 sequence: CSARNRGPGVRNEQFF. CDR3 sequence (DNA): TGCAGTGCTAGAAACAGGGGCCCCGGTGTACGCAATGAGCAGTTCTTC.

The chain recombines TRBV3-1 with TRBJ2-1, with D tentatively TRBD1 (5 bases). CDR1 and CDR2 from the germline V gene are LGHDT and YNNKEL (reference sequence). The germline V and J ends were trimmed by 4 bases and 5 bases, with 18 bases remaining between them. The CDR3 covers 16 residues. The CDR3 nucleotides are TGTGCCAGCAGCCTAGCCCGGGTGGGGCTCGACAATGAGCAGTTCTTC. It encodes CASSLARVGLDNEQFF.

DNA of the CDR3: TGTGCCAGCAGCTTAAGACTAGCGGGGAATGAGCAGTTCTTC. It codes for CASSLRLAGNEQFF. The chain has TRBV5-6 and TRBJ2-1, with TRBD2 identical over 11 bases. The germline V gene has CDR1 SGHDT and CDR2 YYEEEE. V trimming: 2 bases; J trimming: 7 bases; junction bases outside the gene matches: 2. The CDR3 is 14 amino acids.